The 4 T cell receptor beta chains reported below all come from one sample, sequenced in a study of cytomegalovirus exposure and HLA in healthy donors. Primers: 60 Vbeta forward and 13 Jbeta reverse. TCRdb's copy holds only in-frame clones and misses some; the assay was immunoSEQ multiplex PCR. The data show approximately 190,000 clones, roughly 85% seen once. Sequencing was performed on PBMCs. All receptors derive from a young woman in good health and CMV-seronegative.

V and J are TRBV23-1 and TRBJ1-6; 8 nucleotides match TRBD1. TRBV23-1 has ORF status, its function being uncertain. The CDR3 totals 18 residues. Trimming took 4 bases from V and 0 from J; bases not matched to a gene: 8. CDR3 amino acids: CASSRETTGVSYNSPLHF. CDR3 coding DNA: TGCGCCAGCAGTCGGGAGACGACAGGGGTCTCCTATAATTCACCCCTCCACTTT.

This clone appeared a few times. The chain uses TRBV6-5 and TRBJ1-1, with 7 nucleotides matching TRBD1. The length of the CDR3 is 15 residues. Germline V CDR1 and CDR2: MNHEY, SVGAGI. The V gene end was trimmed by 4 bases and the J gene end by 3 bases; junction bases not matched to a gene: 8. For the CDR3, the DNA is TGTGCCAGCAGTTCCGACAGGGCGTTGTACACTGAAGCTTTCTTT. It is translated as CASSSDRALYTEAFF.

The chain carries TRBV29-1 and TRBJ2-7, with D uncertain. With 3 bases removed from V and 4 bases from J, the gap between germline ends came to 13 bases. Germline V CDR1 and CDR2: SQVTM, ANQGSEA. The CDR3 is made up of 13 amino acids. The CDR3 spells CSVEESTKYEQYF. CDR3 in DNA: TGCAGCGTTGAGGAGAGTACCAAATACGAGCAGTACTTC.

The chain joins TRBV6-5 to TRBJ2-3; a possible D gene is TRBD2 (5 bases). V dropped 7 bases and J dropped 6 bases, with 8 bases sitting between them. From germline, CDR1 is MNHEY and CDR2 SVGAGI. The CDR3 loop spans 11 amino acids. CDR3 in amino acids: CASKQRDTQYF. DNA for the CDR3: TGTGCCAGCAAACAGCGGGATACGCAGTATTTT.